This T cell receptor (beta chain) was retrieved from a study of blood T cell repertoires in COVID-19. The overall study: The analysed material was cDNA or gDNA that came from T cells, B-cell-depleted T cells, or PBMCs.

TCRdb's copy holds only in-frame clones and misses some; the assay was immunoSEQ multiplex PCR. The data hold about 260,000 clones, with roughly nine tenths observed a single time. Germline V lookup: CDR1 MGHRA, CDR2 YSYEKL. This CDR3 contains 20 residues. Trimming removed 0 bases from V and 6 bases from J; junction bases left unmatched: 16. The chain combines TRBV4-1 with TRBJ2-3; TRBD2 matches 12 bases. The sequence came from a man between 18 and 29 years old with active or convalescent COVID-19. The sequenced material came from peripheral blood. This chain's CDR3 is CASSQDTSGLAGGPGDTQYF. CDR3 DNA: TGCGCCAGCAGCCAAGATACGTCGGGGCTAGCGGGAGGGCCGGGGGATACGCAGTATTTT.